This is a list of T cell receptor beta chains from one sample in a study of graft-versus-host responses after intestinal transplantation. Sequencing used immunoSEQ multiplex PCR; TCRdb keeps in-frame clones, though not all of them. The sample includes approximately 14,000 clones, roughly a third seen only once; the top ten take about 2%. Specimen: alloreactive CD8+ T cells from a mixed lymphocyte reaction culture, collected before intestinal transplant. The receptor source for this set is a human patient who received an intestinal transplant. The CDR3 runs from the conserved cysteine through the conserved F or W. The D gene is left open where the match is weak. Clone size is stated in some rows and not others, as once, few, many or a class when expanded.

j_call cdr3_length clone_size v_call d_call cdr3_aa cdr3_nt
TRBJ2-6 15 - TRBV9 TRBD1 CASSVEGAGANVLTF TGTGCCAGCAGCGTAGAGGGGGCAGGGGCCAACGTCCTGACTTTC
TRBJ1-2 13 - TRBV27 - CASSPRDFYGYTF TGTGCCAGCAGTCCCAGGGATTTTTATGGCTACACCTTC
TRBJ2-5 17 few TRBV11-2 TRBD2 CASSLWASGGTQETQYF TGTGCCAGCAGCTTATGGGCTAGCGGGGGGACCCAAGAGACCCAGTACTTC
TRBJ2-7 15 - TRBV15 TRBD1 CATSRDRGRIYEQYF TGTGCCACCAGCAGAGACAGGGGGCGAATTTACGAGCAGTACTTC
TRBJ2-3 16 few TRBV2 TRBD2 CASSVTETSTTDTQYF TGTGCCAGCAGTGTAACCGAGACTAGCACCACAGATACGCAGTATTTT
TRBJ1-6 13 - TRBV6-6 - CASSSQGGSPLHF TGTGCCAGCAGTTCCCAAGGGGGATCACCCCTCCACTTT
TRBJ1-1 14 - TRBV27 - CASSLNTGHTEAFF TGTGCCAGCAGTTTAAATACAGGGCACACTGAAGCTTTCTTT
TRBJ2-7 14 - TRBV6-1 - CASSEGVRDYEQYF TGTGCCAGCAGTGAAGGGGTCAGGGACTACGAGCAGTACTTC
TRBJ1-2 13 few TRBV29-1 - CSVHLAGNYGYTF TGCAGCGTCCACCTCGCAGGGAACTATGGCTACACCTTC
TRBJ2-4 12 few TRBV30 - CAWGASGDIQYF TGTGCCTGGGGGGCGAGTGGGGACATTCAGTACTTC
TRBJ2-6 18 - TRBV2 - CASSQGGPIQSRANVLTF TGTGCCAGCAGTCAGGGAGGTCCGATACAAAGTCGGGCCAACGTCCTGACTTTC
TRBJ2-7 12 - TRBV27 - CASSPTGAEQYF TGTGCCAGCAGTCCCACAGGAGCCGAGCAGTACTTC
TRBJ2-3 16 - TRBV7-9 - CASSPPPRGLKDTQYF TGTGCCAGCAGCCCGCCGCCGCGGGGCCTGAAAGATACGCAGTATTTT
TRBJ2-1 11 - TRBV4-1 - CASRTGDEQFF TGCGCCAGCAGAACCGGGGATGAGCAGTTCTTC
TRBJ2-7 15 few TRBV5-4 - CASSLYDGQPYEQYF TGTGCCAGCAGCTTGTATGACGGACAGCCCTACGAGCAGTACTTC
TRBJ1-2 14 - TRBV6-5 - CASSYSYGNYGYTF TGTGCCAGCAGTTACTCGTACGGGAACTATGGCTACACCTTC
TRBJ1-6 15 few TRBV2 TRBD1 CASRTGTGYNSPLHF TGTGCCAGCCGAACTGGGACAGGGTATAATTCACCCCTCCACTTT
TRBJ2-7 15 - TRBV10-3 - CAISESRGASHEQYF TGTGCCATCAGTGAGTCCCGGGGGGCAAGTCACGAGCAGTACTTC
TRBJ2-3 16 - TRBV9 - CASSPGTIPSTDTQYF TGTGCCAGCAGCCCAGGGACAATTCCTAGCACAGATACGCAGTATTTT
TRBJ1-2 16 - TRBV7-9 TRBD1 CASSLGGQTLLDGYTF TGTGCCAGCAGCTTAGGGGGACAGACCCTATTGGATGGCTACACCTTC
TRBJ2-1 16 few TRBV4-3 TRBD2 CASSQDGLAGYNEQFF TGCGCCAGCAGCCAGGACGGACTAGCGGGGTACAATGAGCAGTTCTTC
TRBJ1-4 20 - TRBV28 - CASSLGLGEAGSKAYEKLFF TGTGCCAGCAGTTTAGGTTTGGGGGAGGCAGGCTCTAAAGCTTATGAAAAACTGTTTTTT
TRBJ1-1 15 few TRBV7-2 TRBD1 CASSLVGGWATEAFF TGTGCCAGCAGCTTAGTAGGGGGCTGGGCCACTGAAGCTTTCTTT
TRBJ2-1 17 - TRBV19 TRBD2 CASSMGLAGGRGNEQFF TGTGCCAGTAGTATGGGACTAGCGGGGGGGCGAGGCAATGAGCAGTTCTTC
TRBJ1-1 14 few TRBV6-6 TRBD1 CASSSGQGNTEAFF TGTGCCAGCAGTTCGGGACAGGGAAACACTGAAGCTTTCTTT
TRBJ2-1 13 few TRBV7-9 TRBD1 CASSWDSYNEQFF TGTGCCAGCAGCTGGGACAGTTACAATGAGCAGTTCTTC
TRBJ1-2 15 - TRBV4-1 - CASSQDRGQNYGYTF TGCGCCAGCAGCCAAGATCGTGGGCAAAACTATGGCTACACCTTC
TRBJ2-2 13 - TRBV7-6 - CASSLGAPGELFF TGTGCCAGCAGCTTAGGCGCGCCCGGGGAGCTGTTTTTT
TRBJ1-5 14 few TRBV9 - CASSVGIGNQPQHF TGTGCCAGCAGCGTGGGCATCGGCAATCAGCCCCAGCATTTT
TRBJ2-5 15 few TRBV30 TRBD1 CAWSWGQSNQETQYF TGTGCCTGGAGCTGGGGACAGAGCAATCAAGAGACCCAGTACTTC
TRBJ1-3 15 - TRBV4-3 TRBD1 CASSPDRDSGNTIYF TGCGCCAGCAGCCCTGACAGGGACTCTGGAAACACCATATATTTT
TRBJ1-1 16 few TRBV5-5 - CASSLEVYKLNTEAFF TGTGCCAGCAGCTTGGAAGTATACAAATTGAACACTGAAGCTTTCTTT
TRBJ2-5 13 few TRBV27 - CASRGQLQETQYF TGTGCCAGCAGAGGACAGCTCCAAGAGACCCAGTACTTC
TRBJ2-3 15 - TRBV27 TRBD2 CASSFGLAATDTQYF TGTGCCAGCAGTTTTGGGCTAGCGGCAACAGATACGCAGTATTTT
TRBJ2-3 16 few TRBV7-9 TRBD2 CASSPPSGGAFDTQYF TGTGCCAGCAGCCCCCCCAGCGGGGGGGCTTTTGATACGCAGTATTTT
TRBJ2-7 15 medium-sized TRBV10-2 - CASSESSVSSYEQYF TGCGCCAGCAGTGAGTCATCGGTAAGCTCCTACGAGCAGTACTTC
TRBJ2-7 14 few TRBV11-2 - CASSFGRGAYEQYF TGTGCCAGCAGCTTCGGCAGGGGAGCCTACGAGCAGTACTTC
TRBJ1-5 17 - TRBV7-8 - CASSLVGVGPWGQPQHF TGTGCCAGCAGCTTAGTCGGGGTCGGGCCATGGGGTCAGCCCCAGCATTTT
TRBJ2-2 12 medium-sized TRBV4-3 - CASSFQTGELFF TGCGCCAGCAGCTTCCAGACCGGGGAGCTGTTTTTT
TRBJ2-2 15 - TRBV7-2 - CASSSPSGSPGELFF TGTGCCAGCAGCTCCCCAAGCGGAAGTCCCGGGGAGCTGTTTTTT
TRBJ1-6 16 - TRBV10-2 TRBD1 CASSDTDGTGSSPLHF TGCGCCAGCAGCGATACGGACGGGACAGGGTCTTCACCCCTCCACTTT
TRBJ2-6 15 - TRBV6-1 TRBD1 CASSVTGVGANVLTF TGTGCCAGCAGTGTGACAGGGGTCGGGGCCAACGTCCTGACTTTC
TRBJ2-5 15 - TRBV4-3 - CASSQDTARRETQYF TGCGCCAGCAGCCAAGATACGGCTAGGCGAGAGACCCAGTACTTC
TRBJ2-3 16 - TRBV7-9 - CASSLSLPYSTDTQYF TGTGCCAGCAGCTTAAGCCTCCCCTATAGCACAGATACGCAGTATTTT
TRBJ1-3 11 few TRBV6-6 - CASSLVDTIYF TGTGCCAGCAGTTTAGTGGACACCATATATTTT
TRBJ2-3 11 - TRBV5-4 - CASRARDTQYF TGTGCCAGCAGAGCTCGTGATACGCAGTATTTT
TRBJ2-1 13 few TRBV4-3 - CASSQDWSNEQFF TGCGCCAGCAGCCAAGATTGGAGCAATGAGCAGTTCTTC
TRBJ2-7 14 - TRBV19 - CASSIAGSSYEQYF TGTGCCAGTAGTATAGCGGGGAGCTCCTACGAGCAGTACTTC
TRBJ2-7 13 - TRBV29-1 - CSAHGAASYEQYF TGCAGCGCCCATGGGGCAGCCTCCTACGAGCAGTACTTC
TRBJ2-1 15 - TRBV4-3 - CASSQDSSSYNEQFF TGCGCCAGCAGCCAAGACTCGAGCTCCTACAATGAGCAGTTCTTC
TRBJ2-7 15 - TRBV5-5 TRBD2 CASSLEASGVYEQYF TGTGCCAGCAGCTTGGAAGCTAGCGGGGTCTACGAGCAGTACTTC
TRBJ2-7 14 - TRBV9 TRBD1 CASTAGTGVSEQYF TGTGCCAGCACAGCTGGGACAGGGGTCAGCGAGCAGTACTTC
TRBJ2-2 14 - TRBV6-6 - CASSYSLSPGELFF TGTGCCAGCAGTTACTCTCTTAGCCCCGGGGAGCTGTTTTTT
TRBJ2-5 15 - TRBV4-1 - CASSQVPGEMETQYF TGCGCCAGCAGCCAAGTCCCAGGGGAGATGGAGACCCAGTACTTC
TRBJ1-2 15 - TRBV5-6 TRBD1 CASSSVGQYYYGYTF TGTGCCAGCAGCTCGGTGGGACAGTATTACTATGGCTACACCTTC
TRBJ2-7 13 - TRBV27 TRBD1 CASSLGQTYEQYF TGTGCCAGCAGTTTGGGACAGACCTACGAGCAGTACTTC